Sequencing of this TCR beta chain was carried out in a study of vaccination and CD4 T cells after COVID-19. Treatment indicated: approximately nine-day PBMC culture with coronavirus spike peptide pools or control peptides (ViraFEST assay). V was pared by 6 bases and J by 4 bases, with 10 bases of the junction left unmatched. This CDR3 has 14 amino acids. The germline V gene has CDR1 SQVTM and CDR2 ANQGSEA. Concerning this clonotype itself: Its specificity is not known.

Cultured CD4+ T cell DNA was sequenced using the Oncomine TCR Beta short-read assay. Each CDR3 protein is one row after TCRdb ran MiXCR on the PCR reads. The sample lists about 10,000 distinct CDR3 sequences, around 28% occurring once. This sequence was found in a human donor who received a COVID-19 vaccine. The sequences come from CD4+ T cells from blood, cultured in vitro, collected before SARS-CoV-2 vaccination. The V and J genes are TRBV29-1 and TRBJ2-3, with 7 bases that match TRBD2. The CDR3 here is CSVAAGPLPDTQYF. For the CDR3, the DNA is TGCAGCGTCGCAGCGGGGCCTCTCCCAGATACGCAGTATTTT.